The 22 T cell receptor beta chains presented below share a single source sample, sequenced in a study of T cell repertoires in cytomegalovirus infection. From the reads, TCRdb called clonotypes with MiXCR, one entry per CDR3 protein. The sample yields hundreds of thousands of distinct CDR3 sequences, about a tenth seen once. Sample: PBMCs. Every receptor here comes from a human donor in good health (CMV status not recorded). Some clones in this sample may be carry-over from other donors' samples.

This clonotype occurred many times. This chain joins TRBV11-3 and TRBJ2-1, with D maybe TRBD2 (6 bases). The CDR3 has 14 amino acids. The V and J ends lost 0 bases and 7 bases respectively, with 10 bases between them. Germline V gives CDR1 SGHNT, CDR2 YENEEA. The CDR3 here is CASSLEPGENEQFF. The CDR3, as DNA: TGTGCCAGCAGCTTAGAACCGGGGGAGAATGAGCAGTTCTTC.

This clonotype appeared many times. The chain has TRBV5-1 and TRBJ1-1, with D possibly matching TRBD1 (6 bases). The CDR3 covers 15 residues. CDR1 and CDR2 from the germline V gene are SGHRS and YFSETQ. V was pared by 4 bases and J by 6 bases, with 19 bases between. The CDR3: CASSVTPGVLAEAFF. The CDR3, as DNA: TGCGCCAGCAGCGTCACTCCAGGGGTGTTAGCTGAAGCTTTCTTT.

In nucleotides, the CDR3 is TGCAGTGCTTCGGGGAAGCCGGGCTCCTACGAGCAGTACTTC. As protein: CSASGKPGSYEQYF. The chain uses TRBV20-1 and TRBJ2-7; D may be TRBD2 (5 bases). Germline CDR1 reads DFQATT; CDR2 reads SNEGSKA (reference sequence). The CDR3 contains 14 residues. The V end was cut by 5 bases, the J end by 0 bases, with 14 bases between.

The table lists this clonotype with many counts. The chain recombines TRBV25-1 with TRBJ1-4; perhaps TRBD1 as D (6 bases). Trimming removed 6 bases at V and 2 bases at J, with 10 bases between. Per germline, CDR1 MGHDK and CDR2 SYGVNS. The CDR3 is 14 amino acids. CDR3 coding DNA: TGTGCCAGCAGCCACAGGGTGACTAATGAAAAACTGTTTTTT. Protein product: CASSHRVTNEKLFF.

This clonotype has at least ten counts. V is TRBV29-1 and J is TRBJ2-5, with 11 positions matching TRBD1. The junction had 6 bases not matched to a gene; V was cut back by 0 bases and J by 6 bases. The CDR3 extends over 15 amino acids. CDR1 and CDR2 from the germline V gene are SQVTM and ANQGSEA. The CDR3 is CSVEDGDRGFKTQYF. CDR3 DNA: TGCAGCGTTGAAGATGGGGACAGGGGGTTTAAGACCCAGTACTTC.

In this sample, this clonotype turned up many times. The chain employs TRBV6-6 and TRBJ2-7; tentative D call: TRBD2 (5 bases). V was cut by 6 bases and J by 0 bases, with 12 bases left in between. The germline gives CDR1 MNHNY, CDR2 SVGAGI (reference sequence). This CDR3 contains 14 residues. The CDR3 loop is CASRQSTSSYEQYV. The CDR3 DNA sequence: TGTGCCAGCAGGCAAAGCACTAGCTCCTACGAGCAGTACGTC.

The rearrangement links TRBV6-2 or TRBV6-3 to TRBJ1-5; 11 bases line up with TRBD1. Germline values: CDR1 MNHEY, CDR2 SVGEGT. The CDR3 contains 14 residues. J was trimmed by 5 bases and V by 7 bases; bases with no gene match: 4. The CDR3: CASTRTGGDQPQHF. CDR3 in DNA: TGTGCCAGCACCCGGACAGGGGGCGATCAGCCCCAGCATTTT.

At least ten counts were recorded for this clonotype. CDR3 in amino acids: CASSQFGAVETQYF. CDR3 nucleotide sequence: TGTGCCAGCAGCCAATTTGGGGCGGTAGAGACCCAGTACTTC. The V call is TRBV14, the J call TRBJ2-5, with D possibly being TRBD1 (5 bases). V lost 2 bases to trimming and J lost 4 bases, with 11 bases between them. The CDR3 has 14 amino acids. Per the germline V gene, CDR1 is SGHDN and CDR2 is FVKESK.

The V gene is TRBV20-1, the J gene TRBJ2-1; perhaps TRBD1 as D (5 bases). Germline loops: CDR1 DFQATT, CDR2 SNEGSKA (reference sequence). The CDR3 spans 14 residues. V dropped 5 bases and J dropped 6 bases, with 17 bases sitting between them. The CDR3, as DNA: TGCAGTGCTGTCAGGGCCCAAGGTACCAATGAGCAGTTCTTC. Its translation: CSAVRAQGTNEQFF.

The table lists this clonotype with many counts. The chain has TRBV24-1 and TRBJ1-5; D perhaps matches TRBD1 (6 bases). The CDR3 runs to 15 residues. Germline values: CDR1 KGHDR, CDR2 SFDVKD. V gave up 7 bases and J gave up 6 bases, with 18 bases separating them. The CDR3 nucleotides read TGTGCCACCAGCCCTAATCGGACAGCCCTTCAGCCCCAGCATTTT. Its translation: CATSPNRTALQPQHF.

This clonotype has just a few counts. The chain is built from TRBV7-9 and TRBJ2-5; 10 nucleotides line up with TRBD2. Germline V CDR1 and CDR2: SEHNR, FQNEAQ (reference sequence). J was trimmed by 2 bases and V by 5 bases; bases with no gene match: 17. CDR3 length: 19 residues. The CDR3 sequence is CASSGRKASGGVEQETQYF. The CDR3 DNA follows: TGTGCCAGCAGCGGCCGAAAGGCTAGCGGGGGCGTCGAGCAAGAGACCCAGTACTTC.

This clonotype was counted many times. V gene TRBV2 combines with J gene TRBJ1-2; weak D call: TRBD1 (5 bases). V was shortened by 7 bases and J by 1 base, with 13 bases between the two germline ends. Germline CDR1 SNHLY, CDR2 FYNNEI. The CDR3 has 14 amino acids. CDR3: CASTRQSYNYGYTF. In DNA form, the CDR3 reads TGTGCCAGCACTCGACAGTCCTATAACTATGGCTACACCTTC.

Ten or more counts support this clonotype. The chain couples TRBV7-9 to TRBJ2-5; D remains unclear. The CDR3 contains 16 residues. Germline CDR1 SEHNR, CDR2 FQNEAQ (reference sequence). V shed 2 bases and J shed 2 bases, with 15 bases lying between them. The CDR3 coding sequence is TGTGCCAGCAGCTTATATCAAAGTAGGAGTCAAGAGACCCAGTACTTC. Amino acid sequence: CASSLYQSRSQETQYF.

On this clonotype itself: A much larger clone differs by one base, so this may be a read error. This sequence joins TRBV6-1 and TRBJ2-7, with 12 bases lining up with TRBD2. The CDR3 is 13 residues long. Germline lookup yields CDR1 MNHNS and CDR2 SASEGT. CDR3 amino acids: CAGRLAGDYEQYF. The CDR3 nucleotides are TGTGCCGGCAGACTAGCGGGGGACTACGAGCAGTACTTC.

The chain carries TRBV20-1 and TRBJ1-2; possibly TRBD1 for D (5 bases). The V end lost 3 bases, the J end lost 6 bases, and 14 bases lay between the germline ends. Germline assignment: CDR1 DFQATT and CDR2 SNEGSKA (reference sequence). CDR3 length: 13 residues. The CDR3 spells CSARAVDSHGYTF. Here the CDR3 DNA reads TGCAGTGCTAGGGCTGTCGACAGTCATGGCTACACCTTC.

This clonotype was found many times. The chain uses TRBV7-9 and TRBJ2-7; 8 bases fit TRBD1. Germline trimming cut 0 bases from V and 3 bases from J; bases unmatched to any gene: 7. Germline CDR1 reads SEHNR; CDR2 reads FQNEAQ (reference sequence). CDR3 size: 16 residues. The CDR3 spells CASSLAGQGGDYEQYV. The CDR3 nucleotides read TGTGCCAGCAGCTTAGCCGGACAGGGTGGGGACTACGAGCAGTACGTC.

This clonotype has only a few counts. The chain carries TRBV4-3 and TRBJ1-2; unclear D gene. Germline assignment: CDR1 LGHNA and CDR2 YSLEER. This CDR3 comprises 14 residues. Trimming took 4 bases from V and 8 from J, leaving 17 bases between them. CDR3 protein: CASSRGFGGPGYTF. The DNA of the CDR3 is TGCGCCAGCAGCCGAGGGTTTGGTGGGCCCGGCTACACCTTC.

V is TRBV15 and J is TRBJ2-1; D is perhaps TRBD2 (7 bases). Looked up from germline, CDR1 is LNHNV and CDR2 is YYDKDF (reference sequence). The V gene lost 1 base and the J gene lost 4 bases, with 11 bases spanning the gap. CDR3 length: 15 residues. CDR3 bases: TGTGCCACCAGCAGAGGCAGGGGACTATACAATGAGCAGTTCTTC. Its translation is CATSRGRGLYNEQFF.

This clonotype was counted at least ten times. DNA for the CDR3: TGTGCCAGCAGCCGCGACACCGGGACACTCAACTATGGCTACACCTTC. Protein: CASSRDTGTLNYGYTF. The chain couples TRBV4-2 to TRBJ1-2; a weak D match, TRBD1 (6 bases). Germline assignment: CDR1 LGHNA and CDR2 YNFKEQ. With 4 bases removed from V and 2 bases from J, the gap between germline ends came to 17 bases. CDR3 length: 16 residues.

This clonotype appeared many times. The chain joins TRBV10-3 to TRBJ1-2, with D unresolved. The CDR3 length is 15 residues. Between the trimmed V and J ends, which lost 1 base and 6 bases, there was a span of 15 bases. The germline gives CDR1 ENHRY, CDR2 SYGVKD. The CDR3 is CAISEFRRVEDGYTF. The CDR3 DNA reads as TGTGCCATCAGTGAGTTTCGGCGGGTGGAGGATGGCTACACCTTC.

This clonotype was observed at least ten times. V usage is TRBV28 and J usage is TRBJ1-2; D gene ambiguous. CDR1 is MDHEN and CDR2 is SYDVKM in the germline V gene. This CDR3 is built from 14 residues. Trimming removed 4 bases from V and 7 bases from J, with 16 bases in between. This CDR3 reads CASSSTGSGGGYTF. DNA of the CDR3: TGTGCCAGCAGTTCCACCGGGTCCGGCGGTGGCTACACCTTC.

The table lists this clonotype with a few counts. The J gene is TRBJ1-5, the V gene TRBV28, with D unresolved. There are 15 residues in the CDR3. Trimming removed 7 bases from V and 2 bases from J, with 15 bases in between. Germline values: CDR1 MDHEN, CDR2 SYDVKM. Here the CDR3 DNA reads TGTGCCAGCATTCCCATGGGAGGAGGCAATCAGCCCCAGCATTTT. It encodes CASIPMGGGNQPQHF. Combining the CDR3 with reference TRBV28 and TRBJ1-5 gives the whole variable domain DVKVTQSSRYLVKRTGEKVFLECVQDMDHENMFWYRQDPGLGLRLIYFSYDVKMKEKGDIPEGYSVSREKKERFSLILESASTNQTSMYLCASIPMGGGNQPQHFGDGTRLSIL.